This T cell receptor (beta chain) was recorded in a study of shared clonotypes between healthy human individuals. Profiled with immunoSEQ multiplex PCR; TCRdb holds only in-frame clones, not every one. The profile shows more than 2,000,000 clones, 85% to 95% of them singletons. On this clone: The antigen remains undetermined.

Germline assignment: CDR1 SGDLS and CDR2 YYNGEE. Trimming removed 2 bases from V and 4 bases from J; junction bases left unmatched: 8. This CDR3 region has 16 residues. Findings and caveats of the study: Blood alone was sampled, and tissue repertoires likely differ.

This chain joins TRBV9 and TRBJ2-3, with TRBD2 matching 9 bases. Material: naive CD4+ T cells sorted from blood. Subset specified: CD45RA+ positively selected. The receptor comes from a man aged 18 to 35 in good health. The CDR3 is CASSVSGTSRPDTQYF. The CDR3 DNA follows: TGTGCCAGCAGCGTTTCCGGGACTAGCCGCCCAGATACGCAGTATTTT.